Here is one T cell receptor (beta chain) with its context. Its antigen is not known. The data are from a study of T cell repertoires in aging, cancer and after chemotherapy. Study results and caveats: The repertoire data cannot show anything about immunological memory following chemotherapy. In each cancer cohort, median generation probability increased across chemotherapy, suggesting thymic output rebounded.

V lost 8 bases to trimming and J lost 1 base; unmatched junction nucleotides: 4. The CDR3 is 14 amino acids. Germline V CDR1 and CDR2: MNHEY, SMNVEV (reference sequence). The template was genomic DNA from peripheral blood, not RNA. A mixed TRB-A/B primer pool amplified rearranged TRB by multiplex touch-down PCR. TCRdb re-called the multiplex PCR reads with MiXCR, one entry per CDR3 protein. The sample consists of approximately 1,800 distinct CDR3 sequences, under 65% of them appearing once. Sequenced: blood. The V call is TRBV27, the J call TRBJ2-5; 10 nucleotides align to TRBD2. The clonotype was recovered from a human donor with a blood cancer. CDR3 region: CASQGLAAQETQYF. CDR3 DNA sequence: TGTGCCAGCCAAGGACTAGCGGCCCAAGAGACCCAGTACTTC.